This T cell receptor (beta chain) was profiled in a study of monozygotic twins with inflammatory bowel disease. The CDR3 is 17 amino acids. Germline V gives CDR1 LGHNA, CDR2 YSLEER. Incorporation of UMIs carrying a 6-nucleotide sample barcode was performed by template switching. TCRdb reprocessed the 5' RACE reads and reports one entry per CDR3 protein, with no DNA. Here the sample table reports about 330,000 distinct CDR3 sequences. The clonotype originates from a human donor with ulcerative colitis or Crohn's disease, or a healthy co-twin of an affected twin (not recorded which). The V call is TRBV4-3, the J call TRBJ2-3; TCRdb proposes TRBD2, but this gene call is untestable without DNA. The source material was blood. The CDR3 sequence is CASSQGSGRGGADTQYF.